These 16 T cell receptor beta chains came from one sample sequenced in a study of T cell responses to AZD1222 COVID-19 vaccine. The repertoire was sequenced with immunoSEQ multiplex PCR; TCRdb's copy has only in-frame clones and lacks some. The data show some 110,000 clones, approximately 90% seen once. The sample here was peripheral blood, taken 28 days after the second AZD1222 dose. These receptors were taken from an adult who received the AZD1222 COVID-19 vaccine.

The gene calls are TRBV25-1 and TRBJ2-1; TRBD2 matches at 7 bases. This CDR3 contains 14 residues. Germline CDR1 reads MGHDK; CDR2 reads SYGVNS. After removal of 6 bases from V and 5 bases from J, the junction contained 7 bases not matched to a gene. The CDR3 loop reads CASRTGGSHNEQFF. DNA for the CDR3: TGTGCCAGCAGGACCGGGGGGAGTCACAATGAGCAGTTCTTC.

The chain couples TRBV19 to TRBJ1-4, with D possibly TRBD1 on 5 matching bases. Germline V gene sequence: CDR1 LNHDA, CDR2 SQIVND (reference sequence). The CDR3 spans 15 residues. The V gene lost 6 bases and the J gene lost 0 bases, with 11 bases spanning the gap. CDR3 region: CASSLDSATNEKLFF. The CDR3 DNA reads TGTGCCAGTAGCCTAGACAGTGCAACTAATGAAAAACTGTTTTTT.

CDR3 in DNA: TGTGCCAGCAGCTTCGGCAGCAATGGAAACACCATATATTTT. The encoded protein is CASSFGSNGNTIYF. The chain links TRBV7-2 to TRBJ1-3; no firm D call. With 3 bases removed from V and 3 bases from J, the gap between germline ends came to 9 bases. CDR1 and CDR2 (germline): SGHTA, FQGNSA. The CDR3 extends over 14 amino acids.

Concerning this clone itself: Additional DNA sequences in this sample encode the identical CDR3. The V and J genes are TRBV18 and TRBJ1-5; D not resolved. Per the germline V gene, CDR1 is KGHSH and CDR2 is LQKENI. This CDR3 contains 13 residues. Deletions cut 2 bases from V and 2 bases from J, with 4 bases between. The chain's CDR3 is CASSPTGNQPQHF. The CDR3, as DNA: TGTGCCAGCTCACCAACTGGCAATCAGCCCCAGCATTTT.

This clone was seen just once. The rearrangement links TRBV7-6 to TRBJ1-3; weak D call: TRBD1 (6 bases). The CDR3 totals 18 residues. CDR1 and CDR2 (germline): SGHVS, FNYEAQ. The V gene lost 1 base and the J gene lost 3 bases, with 19 bases spanning the gap. CDR3 nucleotides: TGTGCCAGCAGCTTAGGGGGGCCCTCAGGACGGAGTGGAAACACCATATATTTT. Translation: CASSLGGPSGRSGNTIYF.

This clone was recorded only once. V gene TRBV7-3 combines with J gene TRBJ1-6; tentatively, D is TRBD1 (6 bases). Deletions cut 0 bases from V and 7 bases from J, with 10 bases between. CDR1 and CDR2 (germline): SGHTA, FQGTGA. The CDR3 loop spans 15 amino acids. The CDR3: CASSLTGRGNSPLHF. DNA for the CDR3: TGTGCCAGCAGCTTAACGGGCAGGGGAAATTCACCCCTCCACTTT.

The chain joins TRBV6-6 to TRBJ1-5; 7 bases are shared with TRBD1. CDR1 and CDR2 (germline): MNHNY, SVGAGI (reference sequence). The V segment lost 6 bases and the J segment 2 bases; nucleotides outside the gene matches: 7. The CDR3 loop spans 15 amino acids. The CDR3 DNA reads as TGTGCCAGCAGGCTAGAAGGACAGGGCAATCAGCCCCAGCATTTT. Amino acid sequence: CASRLEGQGNQPQHF.

The chain combines TRBV5-1 with TRBJ2-1; unclear D gene. The CDR3 is made up of 12 amino acids. Trimming stripped 5 bases from V and 6 bases from J, with 9 bases between. Germline loops: CDR1 SGHRS, CDR2 YFSETQ. The CDR3 region has the DNA TGCGCCAGCAGTACTGGTGCCAATGAGCAGTTCTTC. It translates to CASSTGANEQFF.

The rearrangement links TRBV5-3 to TRBJ2-7; 7 bases align to TRBD1. TRBV5-3 is filed as an ORF, its function uncertain. Unmatched junction bases numbered 7, after V lost 2 bases and J lost 2 bases. The CDR3 has 15 residues. CDR3 coding DNA: TGTGCCAGAAGCTTCCCGACAGGGAATACCTACGAGCAGTACTTC. Amino acid sequence: CARSFPTGNTYEQYF.

The chain has TRBV29-1 and TRBJ2-2, with no clear D. The CDR3 covers 15 residues. The germline V gene has CDR1 SQVTM and CDR2 ANQGSEA. The V end was cut by 5 bases, the J end by 2 bases, with 15 bases between. CDR3 sequence: CSVRGSSINTGELFF. The CDR3, as DNA: TGCAGCGTTCGTGGCAGTTCGATAAACACCGGGGAGCTGTTTTTT.

The chain uses TRBV19 and TRBJ2-4; D is tentatively TRBD1 or TRBD2 (5 bases each). Trimming took off 0 bases at V and 2 bases at J, with 14 bases between the two ends. Germline V gene lookup returns CDR1 LNHDA and CDR2 SQIVND (reference sequence). The length of the CDR3 is 17 residues. The DNA for the CDR3 is TGTGCCAGTAGTATAGATAAATCGTGGGGGACCAAAAACATTCAGTACTTC. Translating gives CASSIDKSWGTKNIQYF.

The V call is TRBV7-2, the J call TRBJ1-5; D is undetermined. In germline, CDR1 is SGHTA, CDR2 FQGNSA. V was clipped by 2 bases and J by 1 base, with 3 bases between them. The CDR3 is 13 residues long. The CDR3 region has the DNA TGTGCCAGCAGCTTACGCAGCAATCAGCCCCAGCATTTT. Amino acids: CASSLRSNQPQHF.

J is TRBJ1-1 and V is TRBV25-1; D may be TRBD1 (5 bases). The CDR3 spans 14 residues. Germline V lookup: CDR1 MGHDK, CDR2 SYGVNS. Trimming shortened V by 7 bases and J by 4 bases, and 16 bases separated the two germline ends. DNA for the CDR3: TGTGCCAGCAAGGGGCGGGGTATCGGCACTGAAGCTTTCTTT. Translating it yields CASKGRGIGTEAFF.

The chain combines TRBV6-5 with TRBJ1-2, with TRBD1 identical over 7 bases. With V trimmed by 6 bases and J by 5 bases, 12 bases remained unmatched. The V gene's germline CDR1 is MNHEY and CDR2 SVGAGI. The CDR3 has 15 amino acids. The CDR3 region is CASRDAGTAGYGYTF. In DNA form, the CDR3 reads TGTGCCAGCAGGGACGCCGGGACAGCAGGTTATGGCTACACCTTC.

This clone showed up just once. The chain employs TRBV6-1 and TRBJ2-5; D gene ambiguous. CDR3 length: 14 amino acids. The germline gives CDR1 MNHNS, CDR2 SASEGT. The V gene lost 3 bases and the J gene lost 0 bases, with 8 bases spanning the gap. The CDR3 nucleotides are TGTGCCAGCAGTGAGAGGAGTTACCAAGAGACCCAGTACTTC. Its protein is CASSERSYQETQYF.

The chain carries TRBV5-1 and TRBJ1-5, with D possibly matching TRBD1 (6 bases). In germline, CDR1 is SGHRS, CDR2 YFSETQ. The V end was cut by 0 bases, the J end by 9 bases, with 13 bases between. This CDR3 spans 14 amino acids. Written as DNA, the CDR3 is TGCGCCAGCAGCTTGGACGAGGGGGAAAGGCCCCAGCATTTT. Its translation: CASSLDEGERPQHF.